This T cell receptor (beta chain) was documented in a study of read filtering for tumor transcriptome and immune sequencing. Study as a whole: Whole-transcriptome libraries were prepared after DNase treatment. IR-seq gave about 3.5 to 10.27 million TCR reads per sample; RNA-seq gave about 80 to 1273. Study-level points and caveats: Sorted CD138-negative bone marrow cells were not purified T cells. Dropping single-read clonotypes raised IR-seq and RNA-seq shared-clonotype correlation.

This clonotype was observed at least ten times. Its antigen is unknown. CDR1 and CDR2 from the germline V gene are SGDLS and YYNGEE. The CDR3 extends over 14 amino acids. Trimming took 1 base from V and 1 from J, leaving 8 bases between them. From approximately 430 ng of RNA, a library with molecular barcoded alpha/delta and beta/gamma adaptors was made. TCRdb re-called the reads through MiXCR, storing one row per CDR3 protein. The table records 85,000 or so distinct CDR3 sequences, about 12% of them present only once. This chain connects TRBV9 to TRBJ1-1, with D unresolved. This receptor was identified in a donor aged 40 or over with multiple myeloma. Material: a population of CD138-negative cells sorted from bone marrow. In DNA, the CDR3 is TGTGCCAGCAGCGTACGTCCGGGGAACACTGAAGCTTTCTTT. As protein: CASSVRPGNTEAFF. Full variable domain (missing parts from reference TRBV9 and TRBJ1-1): DSGVTQTPKHLITATGQRVTLRCSPRSGDLSVYWYQQSLDQGLQFLIQYYNGEERAKGNILERFSAQQFPDLHSELNLSSLELGDSALYFCASSVRPGNTEAFFGQGTRLTVV.